This T cell receptor beta chain was retrieved from a study of OX40 agonist ivuxolimab in advanced cancers. Points from the study as a whole: The work left the antigen specificity of expanded peripheral T cells undetermined.

Turning to this clone: Its antigen is not identified.

Autoimmune disease history or systemic immunosuppression led to patient exclusion. The sampling schedule covered blood at baseline, cycle 4 day 1, and cycle 7 day 1. Using immunoSEQ multiplex PCR, the repertoire was profiled, and TCRdb retains in-frame clones only, with some absent. Among about 28,000 clones listed, 84% were seen once. The V gene's germline CDR1 is LGHNA and CDR2 YSLEER. The CDR3 sequence is 13 residues long. With 0 bases removed from V and 1 base from J, the gap between germline ends came to 4 bases. The clonotype originates from an adult with an advanced solid tumor such as melanoma, head and neck, liver or kidney cancer. This rearrangement joins TRBV4-3 to TRBJ2-7, with D unclear. The starting material was CD4+ or CD8+ T cells sorted from blood, obtained in a trial of the OX40 agonist ivuxolimab. The CDR3 region has the DNA TGCGCCAGCAGCCAAGATCTATCCTACGAGCAGTACTTC. It yields the protein CASSQDLSYEQYF.